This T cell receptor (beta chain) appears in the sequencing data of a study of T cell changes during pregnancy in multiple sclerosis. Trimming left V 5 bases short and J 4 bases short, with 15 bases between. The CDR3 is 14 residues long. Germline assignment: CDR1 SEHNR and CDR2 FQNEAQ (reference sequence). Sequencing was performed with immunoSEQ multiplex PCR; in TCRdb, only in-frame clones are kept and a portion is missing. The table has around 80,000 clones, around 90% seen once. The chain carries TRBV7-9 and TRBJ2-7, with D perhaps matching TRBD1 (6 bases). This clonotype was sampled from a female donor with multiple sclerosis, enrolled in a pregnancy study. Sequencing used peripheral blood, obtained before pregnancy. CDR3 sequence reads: CASSQALGQYEQYF. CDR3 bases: TGTGCCAGCAGCCAAGCGCTGGGACAATACGAGCAGTACTTC.